The T cell receptor beta chain described here comes from a study of cytomegalovirus exposure and HLA in healthy donors. About the study: A later analysis reported the same platform for the roughly 120 validation repertoires and the roughly 650 first-cohort repertoires. General study results and limits: Most TCR sequences were seen very rarely across donors, but some public TCRs occurred in many.

Some clones are missing from TCRdb's copy, which holds only in-frame ones; the method was immunoSEQ multiplex PCR. Counted here are about 130,000 clones, around 90% occurring once; the ten biggest clones make up about 2%. This CDR3 spans 14 amino acids. Germline CDR1 is MNHEY and CDR2 is SMNVEV (reference sequence). V lost 3 bases, J lost 0 bases, and 9 bases lay in between. Of note for this clone: Its antigen is currently unknown.

The chain carries TRBV27 and TRBJ2-7; D uncertain. The source material was PBMCs. The receptor comes from a woman between 18 and 29 years old in good health and CMV-seronegative. As DNA, the CDR3 is TGTGCCAGCAGTTTTGCGGAGAGCTCCTACGAGCAGTACTTC. Its translation: CASSFAESSYEQYF.